This note documents a single T cell receptor (beta chain) sequence. This record belongs to a study of control samples from healthy donors and cancer patients. The CDR3 covers 17 residues. J gave up 2 bases and V 2 bases, and 12 bases lay outside the gene matches. Germline values: CDR1 SGHAT, CDR2 FQNNGV. Assay used: immunoSEQ multiplex PCR; TCRdb lists only in-frame clones, some missing. The sample includes 390,000 or so clones, around nine tenths of them seen just once. The source material was PBMCs. The source is a man aged 35 to 55 with head and neck cancer. This sequence joins TRBV11-2 and TRBJ2-7; the match to TRBD2 covers 7 bases. CDR3 protein: CASSLKSGRGPTYEQYF. CDR3 coding DNA: TGTGCCAGCAGCTTAAAAAGTGGGAGGGGCCCCACCTACGAGCAGTACTTC.